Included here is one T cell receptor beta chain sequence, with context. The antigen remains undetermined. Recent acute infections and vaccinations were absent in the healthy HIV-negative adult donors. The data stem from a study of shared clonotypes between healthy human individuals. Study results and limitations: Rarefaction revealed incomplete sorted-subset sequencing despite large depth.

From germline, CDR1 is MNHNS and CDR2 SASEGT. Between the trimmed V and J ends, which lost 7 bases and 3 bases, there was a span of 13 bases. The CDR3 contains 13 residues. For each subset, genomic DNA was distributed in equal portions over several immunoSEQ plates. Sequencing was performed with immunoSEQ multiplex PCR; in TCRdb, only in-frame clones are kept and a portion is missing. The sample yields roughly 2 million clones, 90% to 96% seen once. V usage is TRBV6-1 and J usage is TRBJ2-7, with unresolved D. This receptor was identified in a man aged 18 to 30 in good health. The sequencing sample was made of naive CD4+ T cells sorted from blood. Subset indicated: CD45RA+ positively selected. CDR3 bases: TGTGCCAGCAATCAGGCCTCCATCTACGAGCAGTACTTC. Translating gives CASNQASIYEQYF.